The rows below give T cell receptor beta chains drawn from one sample of a study of CD8+ T cells in alopecia areata. Clones were read by immunoSEQ multiplex PCR, and TCRdb kept only the in-frame ones, dropping some. The sample consists of about 210,000 clones, about three fifths of them appearing once. The specimen was CD4+ T cells sorted from blood, collected at week 4, from a patient treated with tofacitinib. All receptors derive from a human donor with alopecia areata. CDR3s include the opening cysteine and the closing phenylalanine or tryptophan. The D gene is left open where the match is weak. For some rows the clone size is stated as once, few or many, or as a class when expanded; others skip it.

.	12	TRBJ1-2	.	TRBV30	TGTGCCTGGAGTCGGGATAGTGGAGGCTACACCTTC	CAWSRDSGGYTF
.	12	TRBJ1-1	few	TRBV29-1	TGCAGCGCCAACAAGGGGGACACTGAAGCTTTCTTT	CSANKGDTEAFF
.	13	TRBJ2-1	.	TRBV7-2	TGTGCCACCTCTAGGACACCTTACAATGAGCAGTTCTTC	CATSRTPYNEQFF
.	16	TRBJ1-5	.	TRBV4-3	TGCGCCAGCAGCCAAGGACCGATCACGGGCAATCAGCCCCAGCATTTT	CASSQGPITGNQPQHF
TRBD1	15	TRBJ2-5	.	TRBV19	TGTGCCAGTAGTATCGGTGGGACAGAACAAGAGACCCAGTACTTC	CASSIGGTEQETQYF
TRBD1	14	TRBJ2-7	.	TRBV7-2	TGTGCCAGCAGCCCGAGACAGGGATCCTACGAGCAGTACTTC	CASSPRQGSYEQYF
TRBD1	11	TRBJ2-3	few	TRBV29-1	TGCAGCGGTTGGACAGGAGATACGCAGTATTTT	CSGWTGDTQYF
.	13	TRBJ2-7	few	TRBV7-6	TGTGCCAGCAGCACGACCTCCTCCTACGAGCAGTACTTC	CASSTTSSYEQYF
.	14	TRBJ2-7	.	TRBV11-3	TGTGCCAGCAGTTCCGACAGGATAGGAAACGAGCAGTACTTC	CASSSDRIGNEQYF
.	13	TRBJ1-1	.	TRBV30	TGTGCCTGGAGTCCAGGGGCCGGTACTGAAGCTTTCTTT	CAWSPGAGTEAFF
.	15	TRBJ2-1	.	TRBV27	TGTGCCAGCAGTCGACAGGATAATTCCTACAATGAGCAGTTCTTC	CASSRQDNSYNEQFF
TRBD2	15	TRBJ2-3	few	TRBV15	TGTGCCACCAGCAGCGGGGGGGGCCTCTCAGATACGCAGTATTTT	CATSSGGGLSDTQYF
TRBD1	15	TRBJ2-5	.	TRBV7-2	TGTGCCAGCAGCACGGGACAGGGGGCGAGAGAGACCCAGTACTTC	CASSTGQGARETQYF
.	14	TRBJ1-2	.	TRBV15	TGTGCCACTGGGAAAGGTGGAGCTAACTATGGCTACACCTTC	CATGKGGANYGYTF
.	11	TRBJ2-3	.	TRBV7-9	TGTGCCAGCAGCTCCACAGATACGCAGTATTTT	CASSSTDTQYF
.	13	TRBJ1-5	.	TRBV10-3	TGTGCCATCAGTGAAGGCCCCCCAGGGGCCCAGCATTTT	CAISEGPPGAQHF
TRBD1	15	TRBJ2-7	few	TRBV10-3	TGTGCCATCAGTGAGTCGAGGGGACAGGGGTCCGAGCAGTACTTC	CAISESRGQGSEQYF
.	13	TRBJ2-1	many	TRBV14	TGTGCCAGCAGCCAAGTCAGGACAGATCCGGGGTTCTTC	CASSQVRTDPGFF
TRBD1	13	TRBJ2-5	.	TRBV5-6	TGTGCCAGCAGCTTGGTAGGGGGCGAGACCCAGTACTTC	CASSLVGGETQYF
.	13	TRBJ1-1	.	TRBV30	TGTGCCTGGAGTTTCTGGCAGAACACTGAAGCTTTCTTT	CAWSFWQNTEAFF
.	14	TRBJ1-1	.	TRBV10-1	TGCGCCAGCAGTGAGTCAAGGCCAGCCGATGAAGCTTTCTTT	CASSESRPADEAFF
.	11	TRBJ1-1	few	TRBV20-1	TGCAGTGCCCCAGAGAACACTGAAGCTTTCTTT	CSAPENTEAFF